These T cell receptor beta chains were read from a single sample in a study of OX40 agonist ivuxolimab in advanced cancers. Here immunoSEQ multiplex PCR was the method, and the copy in TCRdb shows in-frame clones only, minus some. Among tens of thousands of clones listed, more than 80% were seen once. The sample here was CD4+ or CD8+ T cells sorted from blood, taken in a trial of the OX40 agonist ivuxolimab. These receptors were collected from an adult with an advanced solid tumor such as melanoma, head and neck, liver or kidney cancer. CDR3s include the opening cysteine and the closing phenylalanine or tryptophan. The D gene is left open where the match is weak. Size is stated for part of the rows, as once, few or many counts, or as a class when the clone is expanded.

>TRBD1|TRBJ2-1|TRBV13|once
TGTGCCAGCAGCTTAGGAGGGGGCACCTACAATGAGCAGTTCTTC
CASSLGGGTYNEQFF
>TRBD1|TRBJ1-3|TRBV9|-
TGTGCCAGCAGCGTGGGGACAGGGGGCCACTCTGGAAACACCATATATTTT
CASSVGTGGHSGNTIYF
>-|TRBJ1-6|TRBV30|-
TGTGCCTGGAACCCCATGCAGGGGTTAAATTCACCCCTCCACTTT
CAWNPMQGLNSPLHF
>-|TRBJ2-2|TRBV29-1|-
TGCAGCGTTGAAGATCCCGCTAGCACCGGGGAGCTGTTTTTT
CSVEDPASTGELFF
>-|TRBJ2-5|TRBV7-6|-
TGTGCCAGCAGCCCGCAAGAGACCCAGTACTTC
CASSPQETQYF
>TRBD2|TRBJ2-3|TRBV30|-
TGTGCCTGGAGCCTTCTAGCGGGGGGGGGCACAGATACGCAGTATTTT
CAWSLLAGGGTDTQYF
>TRBD1|TRBJ1-1|TRBV4-3|-
TGCGCCAGCAGCCCTACAGGGGGCGCCATGAACACTGAAGCTTTCTTT
CASSPTGGAMNTEAFF
>TRBD1|TRBJ1-2|TRBV6-6|-
TGTGCCATCGAAACCCAGGGGGCGGGAGGCTACACCTTC
CAIETQGAGGYTF
>TRBD2|TRBJ2-3|TRBV2|-
TGTGCCAGCAGTGTTTCCAGCGGGAGGGAGACAGATACGCAGTATTTT
CASSVSSGRETDTQYF
>TRBD1|TRBJ1-2|TRBV7-2|-
TGTGCCAGCAGTTCTAGGGACAGGTATGGCTACACCTTC
CASSSRDRYGYTF
>TRBD1|TRBJ1-5|TRBV30|-
TGTGCCTGGAGTGCGCAGGGGGATCAGCCCCAGCATTTT
CAWSAQGDQPQHF
>TRBD1|TRBJ1-3|TRBV9|-
TGTGCCAGCAGCCTTGACAGGGTCTCTGGAAACACCATATATTTT
CASSLDRVSGNTIYF
>-|TRBJ1-1|TRBV27|-
TGTGCCAGCAGTCCTTCCCAAACGCTGAACACTGAAGCTTTCTTT
CASSPSQTLNTEAFF
>-|TRBJ1-5|TRBV7-2|-
TGTGCCAGCAGCTCCGGGGGGGGCAGGCAGCCCCAGCATTTT
CASSSGGGRQPQHF
>TRBD1|TRBJ1-5|TRBV12-5|-
TGTGCTAGTGGTCTAGGGACAGGAGCCCTTTACAATCAGCCCCAGCATTTT
CASGLGTGALYNQPQHF
>TRBD1|TRBJ1-5|TRBV28|-
TGTGCCAGCAGCCGGGACAGACCCAATCAGCCCCAGCATTTT
CASSRDRPNQPQHF
>-|TRBJ2-7|TRBV28|-
TGTGCCAGCAGTTTAGCCGGATCCTCCTACGAGCAGTACTTC
CASSLAGSSYEQYF